The clone carrying this TCR beta chain was observed a few times. Its antigen is undetermined. This sample was included in a study of early T cells in non-severe SARS-CoV-2 infection. The wider study: Whole-blood bulk RNA, unsorted, was sequenced, and chains were unpaired. The study's findings and limits: Matches to VDJdb favored anti-spike CD8 responses and missed private and CD4 specificities.

In the library, individual cDNA molecules carried attached unique molecular identifiers. TCRdb ran MiXCR on the 5' RACE reads and lists one entry per CDR3 protein. Of 60,000 or so distinct CDR3 sequences in the sample, roughly 12% were seen once. The sequencing input was whole blood. The TCR was taken from an adult who was a healthcare worker with PCR-confirmed SARS-CoV-2 infection or an uninfected control (not recorded which).

The CDR3 DNA sequence: TGTGCCAGCAGCCGAACAACTAGGACAGGACCCTACGAGCAGTACTTC. The encoded protein is CASSRTTRTGPYEQYF. This chain joins TRBV7-9 and TRBJ2-7; 7 bases map to TRBD1. CDR1 and CDR2 from the germline V gene are SEHNR and FQNEAQ (reference sequence). V gave up 5 bases and J gave up 2 bases; unmatched junction bases: 12. The CDR3 contains 16 residues. The full variable domain, in which reference TRBV7-9 and TRBJ2-7 provide the parts outside the CDR3, is DTGVSQNPRHKITKRGQNVTFRCDPISEHNRLYWYRQTLGQGPEFLTYFQNEAQLEKSRLLSDRFSAERPKGSFSTLEIQRTEQGDSAMYLCASSRTTRTGPYEQYFGPGTRLTVT.